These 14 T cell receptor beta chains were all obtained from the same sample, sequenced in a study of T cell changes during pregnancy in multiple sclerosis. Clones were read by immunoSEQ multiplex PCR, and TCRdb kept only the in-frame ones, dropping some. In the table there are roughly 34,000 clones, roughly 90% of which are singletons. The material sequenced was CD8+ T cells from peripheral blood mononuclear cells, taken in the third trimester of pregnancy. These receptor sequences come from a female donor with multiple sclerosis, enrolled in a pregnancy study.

The CDR3, as DNA: TGTGCCATCAGTGAGGGGCAGACCACCGGGGAGCTGTTTTTT. Protein sequence: CAISEGQTTGELFF. This chain connects TRBV10-3 to TRBJ2-2; no clear D. The CDR3 extends over 14 amino acids. V was pared by 2 bases and J by 4 bases, with 8 bases between. Germline V lookup: CDR1 ENHRY, CDR2 SYGVKD.

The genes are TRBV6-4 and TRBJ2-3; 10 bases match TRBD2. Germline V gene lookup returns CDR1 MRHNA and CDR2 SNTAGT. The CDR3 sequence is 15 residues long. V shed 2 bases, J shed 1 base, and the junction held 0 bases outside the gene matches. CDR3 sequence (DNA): TGTGCCAGCAGTGACCTAGCGGGGGGCACAGATACGCAGTATTTT. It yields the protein CASSDLAGGTDTQYF.

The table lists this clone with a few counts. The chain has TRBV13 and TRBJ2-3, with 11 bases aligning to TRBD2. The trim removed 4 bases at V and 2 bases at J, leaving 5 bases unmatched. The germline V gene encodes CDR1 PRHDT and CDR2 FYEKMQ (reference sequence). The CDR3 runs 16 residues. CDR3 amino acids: CASSSSTSGDTDTQYF. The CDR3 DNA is TGTGCCAGCAGCTCCTCGACTAGCGGGGACACAGATACGCAGTATTTT.

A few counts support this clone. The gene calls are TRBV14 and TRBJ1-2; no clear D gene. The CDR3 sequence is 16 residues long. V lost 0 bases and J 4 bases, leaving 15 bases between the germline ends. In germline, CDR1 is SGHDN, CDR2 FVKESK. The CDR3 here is CASSQDVGPPSYGYTF. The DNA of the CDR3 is TGTGCCAGCAGCCAAGATGTGGGCCCCCCAAGCTATGGCTACACCTTC.

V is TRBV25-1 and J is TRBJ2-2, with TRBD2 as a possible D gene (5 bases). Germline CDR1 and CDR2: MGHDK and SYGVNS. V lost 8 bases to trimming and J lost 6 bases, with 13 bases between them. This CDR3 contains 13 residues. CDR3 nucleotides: TGTGCCAGCGTTGAACCGGGGTCCGGGGAGCTGTTTTTT. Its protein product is CASVEPGSGELFF.

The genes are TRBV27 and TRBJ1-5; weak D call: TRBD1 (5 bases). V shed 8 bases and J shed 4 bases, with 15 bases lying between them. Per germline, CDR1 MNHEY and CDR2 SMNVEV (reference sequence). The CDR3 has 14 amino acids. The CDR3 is CASGPGLGNQPQHF. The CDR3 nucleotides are TGTGCCAGCGGACCAGGGCTGGGGAATCAGCCCCAGCATTTT.

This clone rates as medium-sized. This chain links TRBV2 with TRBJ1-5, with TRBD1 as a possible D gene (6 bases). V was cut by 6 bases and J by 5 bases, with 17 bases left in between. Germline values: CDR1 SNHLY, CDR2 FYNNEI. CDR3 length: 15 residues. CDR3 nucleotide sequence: TGTGCCAGCAGCTGGGACAATGAAAAGTATCAGCCCCAGCATTTT. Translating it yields CASSWDNEKYQPQHF.

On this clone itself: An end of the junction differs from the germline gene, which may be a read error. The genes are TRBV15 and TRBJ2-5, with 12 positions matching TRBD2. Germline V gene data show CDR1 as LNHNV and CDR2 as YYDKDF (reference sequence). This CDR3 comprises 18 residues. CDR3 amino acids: CATSSRTSGARYQESQYF. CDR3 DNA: TGTGCCACCAGCTCTCGGACTAGCGGGGCGCGGTACCAAGAGTCCCAGTACTTC.

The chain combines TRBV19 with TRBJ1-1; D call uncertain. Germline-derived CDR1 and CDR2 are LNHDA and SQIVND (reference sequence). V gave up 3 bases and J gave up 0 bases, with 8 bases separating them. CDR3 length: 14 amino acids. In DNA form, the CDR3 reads TGTGCCAGTAGTATGTTTGACATGAACACTGAAGCTTTCTTT. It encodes CASSMFDMNTEAFF.

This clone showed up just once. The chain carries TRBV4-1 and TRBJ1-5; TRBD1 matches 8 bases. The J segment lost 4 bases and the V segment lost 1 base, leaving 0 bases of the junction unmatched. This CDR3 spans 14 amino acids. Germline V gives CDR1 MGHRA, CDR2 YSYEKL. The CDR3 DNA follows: TGCGCCAGCAGCCAAGGGACAGGGAATCAGCCCCAGCATTTT. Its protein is CASSQGTGNQPQHF.

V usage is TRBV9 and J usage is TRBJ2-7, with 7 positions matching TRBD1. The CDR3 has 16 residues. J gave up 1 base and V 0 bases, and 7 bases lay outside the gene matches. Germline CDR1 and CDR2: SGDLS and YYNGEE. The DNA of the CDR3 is TGTGCCAGCAGCGTAGAAACAGGGGTTGTATCCTACGAGCAGTACTTC. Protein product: CASSVETGVVSYEQYF.

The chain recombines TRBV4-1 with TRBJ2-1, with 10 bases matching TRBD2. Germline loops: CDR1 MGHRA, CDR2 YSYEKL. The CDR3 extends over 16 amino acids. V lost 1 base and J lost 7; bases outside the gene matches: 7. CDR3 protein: CASSQVSAGGVNEQFF. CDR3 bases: TGCGCCAGCAGCCAAGTCTCAGCGGGGGGGGTAAATGAGCAGTTCTTC.

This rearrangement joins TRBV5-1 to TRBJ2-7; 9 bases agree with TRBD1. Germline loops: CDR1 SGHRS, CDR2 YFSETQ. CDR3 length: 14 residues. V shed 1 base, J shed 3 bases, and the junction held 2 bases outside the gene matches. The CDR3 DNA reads TGCGCCAGCAGCTTGAGACAGGGGGTCTACGAGCAGTACTTC. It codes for CASSLRQGVYEQYF.

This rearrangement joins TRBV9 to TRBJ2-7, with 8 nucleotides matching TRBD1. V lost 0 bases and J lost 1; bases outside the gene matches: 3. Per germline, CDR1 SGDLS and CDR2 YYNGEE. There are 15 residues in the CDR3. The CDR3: CASSVGQGFSYEQYF. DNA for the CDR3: TGTGCCAGCAGCGTAGGACAGGGGTTTTCCTACGAGCAGTACTTC.